These 16 T cell receptor beta chains share one sample of origin, sequenced in a study of blood T cell repertoires in COVID-19. Clones were sequenced by immunoSEQ multiplex PCR, and TCRdb holds only the in-frame ones, with some missing. The top ten hold 4% to 5.5% of the sample, which has 95,000 to 150,000 clones, about 79% seen once. The sample consisted of peripheral blood. These receptors were obtained from a woman between 65 and 79 years old with acute or convalescent COVID-19.

Notes on this clone: Compared with germline, one end of the junction differs, possibly owing to a read error. J is TRBJ2-1 and V is TRBV3-1 (or the pseudogene TRBV3-2), with TRBD1 matching over 7 bases. The CDR3 length is 11 residues. Germline assignment: CDR1 LGHDT and CDR2 YNNKEL (reference sequence). The CDR3 region has the DNA TGTGCCAGCAGCCTCGGGACAGTTCGGGTCTTC. Its translation: CASSLGTVRVF.

The V call is TRBV4-1, the J call TRBJ1-3; TRBD1 might be the D (5 bases). CDR1 MGHRA and CDR2 YSYEKL come from the germline V gene. This CDR3 spans 15 amino acids. The ends were cut back, 0 bases at V and 2 bases at J, with 8 bases in the middle. The CDR3 protein is CASSQDGGAGNTIYF. In DNA form, the CDR3 reads TGCGCCAGCAGCCAAGATGGGGGGGCTGGAAACACCATATATTTT.

V is TRBV27 and J is TRBJ2-5; D possibly corresponds to TRBD2 (6 bases). The CDR3 has 15 residues. Germline loops: CDR1 MNHEY, CDR2 SMNVEV (reference sequence). V was shortened by 2 bases and J by 5 bases, with 15 bases between the two germline ends. As DNA, the CDR3 is TGTGCCAGCAGTTTAATCGGGGGTCGGGGGGAGACCCAGTACTTC. This translates into CASSLIGGRGETQYF.

The J gene is TRBJ1-1, the V gene TRBV6-5; no firm D call. The CDR3 runs 15 residues. The germline V gene encodes CDR1 MNHEY and CDR2 SVGAGI. V shed 0 bases and J shed 8 bases, with 16 bases lying between them. The CDR3 loop reads CASSYSALSRREAFF. CDR3 coding DNA: TGTGCCAGCAGTTACTCGGCCCTAAGCAGGAGGGAAGCTTTCTTT.

The chain combines TRBV5-1 with TRBJ1-6; 9 nucleotides align to TRBD1. There are 15 residues in the CDR3. Germline trimming cut 4 bases from V and 7 bases from J; bases unmatched to any gene: 6. Germline loops: CDR1 SGHRS, CDR2 YFSETQ. The CDR3 sequence is CASSPGQGANSPLHF. Here the CDR3 DNA reads TGCGCCAGCAGCCCGGGACAGGGAGCAAATTCACCCCTCCACTTT.

The genes are TRBV30 and TRBJ1-5; TRBD1 agrees at 7 bases. Germline-derived CDR1 and CDR2 are GTSNPN and SVGIG (reference sequence). Losses at the gene ends were 5 bases for V and 0 bases for J; bases not matched to a gene: 10. CDR3 length equals 16 residues. CDR3 protein: CAWGDSDKDSNQPQHF. The CDR3 bases are TGTGCCTGGGGGGACAGCGACAAAGATAGCAATCAGCCCCAGCATTTT.

The CDR3 DNA reads as TGCGCCAGCAGAAAAGCGGGTCGCGGGGAAGAGACCCAGTACTTC. Translating it yields CASRKAGRGEETQYF. The rearrangement uses TRBV4-1 and TRBJ2-5; D might be TRBD2 (6 bases). V lost 6 bases and J 3 bases, leaving 17 bases between the germline ends. Looked up from germline, CDR1 is MGHRA and CDR2 is YSYEKL. The CDR3 sequence is 15 residues long.

The genes are TRBV5-4 and TRBJ1-1; maybe TRBD1 (6 bases). The CDR3 covers 13 residues. Trimming removed 0 bases at V and 11 bases at J, with 14 bases between. Germline V lookup: CDR1 SGHNT, CDR2 YYREEE (reference sequence). The DNA for the CDR3 is TGTGCCAGCAGCTTGGGGAAGGGGGAAGGTGCTTTCTTT. Translated: CASSLGKGEGAFF.

The rearrangement uses TRBV11-2 and TRBJ2-1; 8 nucleotides line up with TRBD1. The CDR3 loop spans 15 amino acids. The V and J ends lost 3 bases and 4 bases, in that order; junction bases with no gene match: 5. From germline, CDR1 is SGHAT and CDR2 FQNNGV. DNA of the CDR3: TGTGCCAGCAGCTTGGAGGACAGGGTTTACAATGAGCAGTTCTTC. Translation gives CASSLEDRVYNEQFF. Combining the CDR3 with reference TRBV11-2 and TRBJ2-1 gives the whole variable domain EAGVAQSPRYKIIEKRQSVAFWCNPISGHATLYWYQQILGQGPKLLIQFQNNGVVDDSQLPKDRFSAERLKGVDSTLKIQPAKLEDSAVYLCASSLEDRVYNEQFFGPGTRLTVL.

CDR3 bases: TGCGCCAGCACCCCCGTGGGAGCCTACAATGAGCAGTTCTTC. It codes for CASTPVGAYNEQFF. V usage is TRBV5-1 and J usage is TRBJ2-1; tentatively, D is TRBD2 (5 bases). This CDR3 spans 14 amino acids. Per the germline V gene, CDR1 is SGHRS and CDR2 is YFSETQ. The germline V and J ends were trimmed by 6 bases and 2 bases, with 12 bases remaining between them.

The CDR3 region has the DNA TGTGCCAGCAGCTTGAGTAGCGGGGGACTCGATGAGCAGTTCTTC. Encoded protein: CASSLSSGGLDEQFF. The chain is built from TRBV7-2 and TRBJ2-1; the match to TRBD2 covers 9 bases. With V trimmed by 3 bases and J by 8 bases, 8 bases remained unmatched. Germline V gene data show CDR1 as SGHTA and CDR2 as FQGNSA. CDR3 length: 15 residues.

The V gene is TRBV11-3, the J gene TRBJ2-5; tentatively, D is TRBD2 (6 bases). The CDR3 sequence is 13 residues long. V was trimmed by 8 bases and J by 2 bases, leaving 12 bases between them. Per germline, CDR1 SGHNT and CDR2 YENEEA. CDR3 sequence reads: CASQRVGQETQYF. The CDR3 bases are TGTGCCAGCCAGCGGGTGGGGCAAGAGACCCAGTACTTC.

This clone was picked up one time. This sequence joins TRBV5-1 and TRBJ1-6, with 7 bases that match TRBD1. The CDR3 has 14 residues. The germline CDR1 and CDR2 sequences are SGHRS and YFSETQ. V lost 4 bases, J lost 9 bases, and 7 bases stayed unmatched. Here the CDR3 DNA reads TGCGCCAGCAGCATGACAGGGTTAGGTTCACCCCTCCACTTT. This translates into CASSMTGLGSPLHF.

This clone has only one observation. V and J are TRBV3-1 (or the pseudogene TRBV3-2) and TRBJ2-5, with 10 bases that match TRBD2. V gave up 7 bases and J gave up 2 bases; unmatched junction bases: 4. This CDR3 region has 14 residues. Germline V gene data show CDR1 as LGHDT and CDR2 as YNNKEL (reference sequence). The CDR3 region is CASNRAGGQETQYF. The CDR3 nucleotides are TGTGCCAGCAACCGAGCGGGGGGGCAAGAGACCCAGTACTTC.

This chain uses TRBV19 with TRBJ2-6; the match to TRBD1 covers 9 bases. V trimming: 5 bases; J trimming: 2 bases; junction bases outside the gene matches: 10. This CDR3 is 18 amino acids long. Looked up from germline, CDR1 is LNHDA and CDR2 is SQIVND (reference sequence). CDR3: CASSVTGGWPPGANVLTF. CDR3 DNA sequence: TGTGCCAGTAGTGTCACAGGGGGCTGGCCTCCTGGGGCCAACGTCCTGACTTTC.

The chain is built from TRBV6-1 and TRBJ2-1, with D maybe TRBD2 (6 bases). Per the germline V gene, CDR1 is MNHNS and CDR2 is SASEGT. V was trimmed by 6 bases and J by 1 base, leaving 19 bases between them. This CDR3 has 17 residues. The CDR3, as DNA: TGTGCCAGCAGGGAATCCGGGACTGGCCTTTCCTACAATGAGCAGTTCTTC. It codes for CASRESGTGLSYNEQFF.